The present TCR beta chain was sequenced within a study of PD-1 blockade in classical Hodgkin lymphoma. Notes on the study in general: Patients who responded completely had about the same baseline diversity as newly diagnosed patients. Healthy donors were reported to have higher baseline TCR diversity than newly diagnosed patients. The repertoire differences lack a defined cause, possibly disease activity or prior therapy. Significant TCR diversity gains by C4D1 occurred in CD4+ but not CD8+ cells.

Time point described: cycle 4 day 1 (C4D1), after less than 7 weeks of nivolumab. Brentuximab vedotin exposure varied, and every patient relapsed after autologous stem cell transplantation. Researchers pulled CD8+ T cells out of thawed PBMCs using magnetic negative selection. As to this clone: Its target is not known.

Assay used: immunoSEQ multiplex PCR; TCRdb lists only in-frame clones, some missing. The sample contains some 20,000 clones, 88% of which appear only once. The sample here was CD8+ T cells from blood, taken before the fourth cycle of nivolumab. The TCR was taken from a human donor with classical Hodgkin lymphoma.

CDR3 bases: TGTGCCTGCTGGGACTTCACAGATACGCAGTATTTT. It is translated as CACWDFTDTQYF. The V gene is TRBV27, the J gene TRBJ2-3; tentatively, D is TRBD2 (6 bases). CDR3 length: 12 residues. CDR1 MNHEY and CDR2 SMNVEV come from the germline V gene (reference sequence). The V end was cut by 11 bases, the J end by 2 bases, with 11 bases between.